These 11 T cell receptor beta chains came from one sample sequenced in a study of blood T cell repertoires in COVID-19. TCRdb keeps only in-frame clones here, not all; method: immunoSEQ multiplex PCR. The top ten clones hold over 7% of a sample with 200,000 or so clones, roughly 90% of them seen once. The sequenced sample consisted of PBMCs or T cells enriched from blood (not recorded which). The origin of the receptors is a woman aged 18-35 years who had recovered from COVID-19.

The chain couples TRBV10-2 to TRBJ1-1; no definite D call. Germline V gives CDR1 WSHSY, CDR2 SAAADI. The CDR3 is made up of 12 amino acids. V lost 2 bases and J 10 bases, leaving 11 bases between the germline ends. The CDR3 region has the DNA TGCGCCAGCAGTGAGGGTCAGGCACGAGCTTTCTTT. Translation: CASSEGQARAFF.

The chain has TRBV10-3 and TRBJ2-3; 11 bases map to TRBD1. V trimming: 6 bases; J trimming: 1 base; junction bases outside the gene matches: 0. This CDR3 has 14 residues. Germline V CDR1 and CDR2: ENHRY, SYGVKD. CDR3 loop: CAIRGQGGTDTQYF. In DNA form, the CDR3 reads TGTGCCATCAGGGGACAGGGGGGCACAGATACGCAGTATTTT.

The chain couples TRBV2 to TRBJ2-7; D ambiguous. Trimming cost V 6 bases and J 2 bases, with 11 bases left between them. Germline lookup yields CDR1 SNHLY and CDR2 FYNNEI. The CDR3 runs 13 residues. The CDR3 DNA reads as TGTGCCAGCAGGCGGTTTACGGCCTACGAGCAGTACTTC. Its translation is CASRRFTAYEQYF.

J is TRBJ1-2 and V is TRBV24-1; TRBD1 aligns across 7 bases. J was trimmed by 3 bases and V by 4 bases; bases with no gene match: 1. Germline assignment: CDR1 KGHDR and CDR2 SFDVKD. The CDR3 is 13 amino acids. The CDR3 loop is CATSEGGDYGYTF. As DNA, the CDR3 is TGTGCCACCAGTGAAGGGGGCGACTATGGCTACACCTTC.

This sequence joins TRBV5-1 and TRBJ1-2; tentatively, D is TRBD1 (5 bases). Trimming shortened V by 4 bases and J by 1 base, and 14 bases separated the two germline ends. CDR1 is SGHRS, CDR2 YFSETQ, per germline. The length of the CDR3 is 15 residues. CDR3 nucleotide sequence: TGCGCCAGCAGCCTTGGGGCAGCTCTTAACTATGGCTACACCTTC. Its protein is CASSLGAALNYGYTF. Variable domain in full (rest from reference TRBV5-1 and TRBJ1-2): KAGVTQTPRYLIKTRGQQVTLSCSPISGHRSVSWYQQTPGQGLQFLFEYFSETQRNKGNFPGRFSGRQFSNSRSEMNVSTLELGDSALYLCASSLGAALNYGYTFGSGTRLTVV.

V gene TRBV6-5 combines with J gene TRBJ2-3, with 11 bases aligning to TRBD2. V lost 0 bases to trimming and J lost 4 bases; unmatched junction nucleotides: 3. Per germline, CDR1 MNHEY and CDR2 SVGAGI. CDR3 length: 16 amino acids. Written as DNA, the CDR3 is TGTGCCAGCAGTTACTCGACTAGCGGGGCCCCAGATACGCAGTATTTT. Translating gives CASSYSTSGAPDTQYF.

V and J are TRBV7-9 and TRBJ1-3; D not resolved. The CDR3 contains 15 residues. Germline CDR1 SEHNR, CDR2 FQNEAQ (reference sequence). Trimming removed 3 bases at V and 0 bases at J, with 9 bases between. This CDR3 reads CASSFSQNSGNTIYF. The CDR3 DNA is TGTGCCAGCAGCTTTTCACAGAACTCTGGAAACACCATATATTTT.

The chain couples TRBV27 to TRBJ1-3; 7 bases are shared with TRBD1. The CDR3 is 18 residues long. Trimming took 7 bases from V and 3 from J; bases not matched to a gene: 18. Germline V CDR1 and CDR2: MNHEY, SMNVEV (reference sequence). CDR3 loop: CASMRSGGGLSSGNTIYF. In nucleotides, the CDR3 is TGTGCCAGCATGAGATCAGGGGGTGGTCTTTCCAGTGGAAACACCATATATTTT.

This chain connects TRBV7-6 to TRBJ2-1; D might be TRBD2 (5 bases). V was pared by 3 bases and J by 5 bases, with 17 bases between. CDR1 is SGHVS and CDR2 is FNYEAQ in the germline V gene. The CDR3 has 16 amino acids. The CDR3: CASSFGGTGLNNEQFF. CDR3 coding DNA: TGTGCCAGCAGCTTCGGAGGTACGGGCTTGAACAATGAGCAGTTCTTC.

V and J are TRBV6-6 and TRBJ1-2, with 7 bases aligning to TRBD1. The germline gives CDR1 MNHNY, CDR2 SVGAGI (reference sequence). The length of the CDR3 is 13 residues. V shed 3 bases, J shed 6 bases, and the junction held 4 bases outside the gene matches. CDR3 DNA sequence: TGTGCCAGCAGTTATAGGGGGCCCCATGGCTACACCTTC. It translates to CASSYRGPHGYTF.

This chain connects TRBV6-5 to TRBJ1-1; 7 bases map to TRBD1. J lost 4 bases, V lost 6 bases, and 8 bases had no gene match. From germline, CDR1 is MNHEY and CDR2 SVGAGI. The CDR3 contains 14 residues. CDR3 nucleotide sequence: TGTGCCAGCAGACTGACAGGGTACACCACTGAAGCTTTCTTT. It translates to CASRLTGYTTEAFF.